This entry lists 20 T cell receptor beta chains sequenced from one sample in a study of T cells in Graves' hyperthyroidism and ophthalmopathy. Amplification of TCR beta CDR3 regions was performed using RNA transcripts as template. First-round RT-PCR with HTBI primers amplified the TCR CDR3 region. TCRdb re-derived calls from the multiplex PCR reads in MiXCR, one entry per CDR3 protein. This sample has 500,000 or so distinct CDR3 sequences; approximately 17% occur once, and the top ten carry roughly 18%. Sequenced input: blood. These receptors all come from a woman aged 18-29 years with Graves' ophthalmopathy.

This clonotype was observed many times. This chain connects TRBV2 to TRBJ2-1; 11 bases align to TRBD2. The CDR3 extends over 15 amino acids. V gave up 6 bases and J gave up 5 bases; unmatched junction bases: 6. Per the germline V gene, CDR1 is SNHLY and CDR2 is FYNNEI. The CDR3 region is CASSELAGADNEQFF. CDR3 nucleotides: TGTGCCAGCAGCGAACTAGCGGGGGCTGACAATGAGCAGTTCTTC.

This clonotype was detected ten times or more. The chain is built from TRBV30 and TRBJ2-7, with 9 bases matching TRBD1. The ends lost 3 bases at V and 3 bases at J; junction bases unmatched: 3. Germline assignment: CDR1 GTSNPN and CDR2 SVGIG (reference sequence). This CDR3 spans 13 amino acids. The CDR3 protein is CAWSGTGFYEQYF. The CDR3, as DNA: TGTGCCTGGAGCGGGACAGGGTTCTACGAGCAGTACTTC.

The sample holds a few counts of this clonotype. The rearrangement uses TRBV5-6 and TRBJ2-3; unclear D gene. Germline CDR1 and CDR2: SGHDT and YYEEEE. The CDR3 has 15 amino acids. V lost 1 base and J 2 bases, leaving 11 bases between the germline ends. The DNA for the CDR3 is TGTGCCAGCAGCTTGATTCGGCCAATCACAGATACGCAGTATTTT. Its translation: CASSLIRPITDTQYF. The complete variable domain, with remaining parts taken from reference TRBV5-6 and TRBJ2-3, reads DAGVTQSPTHLIKTRGQQVTLRCSPKSGHDTVSWYQQALGQGPQFIFQYYEEEERQRGNFPDRFSGHQFPNYSSELNVNALLLGDSALYLCASSLIRPITDTQYFGPGTRLTVL.

V and J are TRBV6-1 and TRBJ2-2; D possibly corresponds to TRBD2 (7 bases). Germline CDR1 MNHNS, CDR2 SASEGT. This CDR3 spans 15 amino acids. V lost 2 bases to trimming and J lost 6 bases, with 13 bases between them. The CDR3 sequence: CASSETGGLAGELFF. The CDR3 DNA reads TGTGCCAGCAGTGAAACGGGGGGCCTGGCCGGGGAGCTGTTTTTT.

Concerning this clonotype: A much larger clonotype is one base distant, so this may be a read error. The chain is built from TRBV12-3 or TRBV12-4 and TRBJ2-7; D is perhaps TRBD1 or TRBD2 (5 bases each). Trimming took 5 bases from V and 6 from J, leaving 11 bases between them. This CDR3 has 12 amino acids. The CDR3: CASSPEGLEQYF. The CDR3 region has the DNA TGTGCCAGCAGTCCCGAGGGGCTCGAGCAGTACTTC.

The chain carries TRBV4-3 and TRBJ2-4, with 11 positions matching TRBD2. Germline V lookup: CDR1 LGHNA, CDR2 YSLEER. Trimming cost V 8 bases and J 0 bases; bases outside gene matches: 21. This CDR3 contains 21 residues. This CDR3 is CASGPLTSGELTELAKNIQYF. CDR3 bases: TGCGCCAGCGGCCCCTTGACTAGCGGGGAGCTTACTGAGCTAGCCAAAAACATTCAGTACTTC.

This clonotype was seen ten or more times. V gene TRBV12-3 or TRBV12-4 combines with J gene TRBJ2-1; D uncertain. CDR3 length: 10 amino acids. The CDR3 DNA is TGTGCTTGCGTGCTGAATGAGCAGTTCTTC. As protein: CACVLNEQFF.

This clonotype was counted at least ten times. The chain recombines TRBV30 with TRBJ2-3, with D tentatively TRBD2 (6 bases). Germline values: CDR1 GTSNPN, CDR2 SVGIG (reference sequence). Between the trimmed V and J ends, which lost 0 bases and 6 bases, there was a span of 10 bases. The CDR3 contains 13 residues. CDR3 sequence: CAWSVGAGDTQYF. As DNA, the CDR3 is TGTGCCTGGAGTGTAGGGGCGGGGGATACGCAGTATTTT.

This chain joins TRBV15 and TRBJ2-2; D remains unclear. This CDR3 has 13 residues. The germline gives CDR1 LNHNV, CDR2 YYDKDF (reference sequence). The V end was cut by 1 base, the J end by 6 bases, with 6 bases between. CDR3 loop: CATSRVGPGELFF. In DNA form, the CDR3 reads TGTGCCACCAGCAGAGTAGGACCCGGGGAGCTGTTTTTT.

To note about this clonotype: A much larger clonotype is one base distant, so this may be a read error. The rearrangement joins TRBV19 to TRBJ2-7; D tentatively reads TRBD1 or TRBD2 (5 bases each). The DNA end favors TRBJ2-1, so the J call may be wrong. CDR1 and CDR2 (germline): LNHDA, SQIVND (reference sequence). The CDR3 sequence is 16 residues long. As DNA, the CDR3 is TGTGCCAGTAGCTCCCGTGACGTGGGGCGCGACTACGAGCAGTTCTTC. Amino acid sequence: CASSSRDVGRDYEQFF.

In regard to this clonotype: An end of the junction differs from the germline gene, which may be a read error. The V gene is TRBV9, the J gene TRBJ2-1, with TRBD2 matching 12 bases. The V gene's germline CDR1 is SGDLS and CDR2 YYNGEE. There are 17 residues in the CDR3. CDR3 protein: CASSSHSGLAGYNEQLF. CDR3 nucleotide sequence: TGTGCCAGCAGCTCTCATTCGGGACTAGCGGGCTACAATGAGCAGCTCTTC.

This clonotype was seen only once. The V gene is TRBV28, the J gene TRBJ2-7; 8 nucleotides agree with TRBD2. CDR1 is MDHEN and CDR2 is SYDVKM in the germline V gene. This CDR3 has 15 residues. The V gene end was trimmed by 4 bases and the J gene end by 2 bases; junction bases not matched to a gene: 7. CDR3 nucleotide sequence: TGTGCCAGCAGTTCGGGGGGGCAGGGAGCCTACGAGCAGTACTTC. Encoded protein: CASSSGGQGAYEQYF.

The chain is built from TRBV9 and TRBJ2-5; 12 bases align to TRBD2. The trim removed 0 bases at V and 3 bases at J, leaving 3 bases unmatched. This CDR3 region has 16 residues. Germline V gives CDR1 SGDLS, CDR2 YYNGEE. CDR3: CASSVGLAGVEETQYF. The DNA for the CDR3 is TGTGCCAGCAGCGTAGGACTAGCGGGAGTTGAAGAGACCCAGTACTTC.

This clonotype was observed a handful of times. The conserved phenylalanine or tryptophan normally closing the CDR3 is absent here, so this likely arose from a read error. The chain couples TRBV19 to TRBJ2-2, with unresolved D. The V and J ends lost 5 bases and 0 bases respectively, with 10 bases between them. Germline V gene sequence: CDR1 LNHDA, CDR2 SQIVND (reference sequence). This CDR3 is built from 15 residues. The CDR3 loop reads CASSPWTANTGELFL. The CDR3 bases are TGTGCCAGTAGTCCTTGGACGGCGAACACCGGGGAGCTGTTTCTT.

This clonotype occurred many times. The chain couples TRBV7-2 to TRBJ2-1; TRBD2 matches 9 bases. Germline CDR1 reads SGHTA; CDR2 reads FQGNSA. V was clipped by 5 bases and J by 4 bases; unmatched bases: 3. The CDR3 is 14 residues long. This CDR3 reads CASSPGLAYNEQFF. The CDR3 nucleotides read TGTGCCAGCAGCCCCGGACTAGCGTACAATGAGCAGTTCTTC.

V gene TRBV11-2 combines with J gene TRBJ1-2; no reliable D call. Trimming shortened V by 1 base and J by 2 bases, and 17 bases separated the two germline ends. CDR3 length: 17 residues. Germline V gene sequence: CDR1 SGHAT, CDR2 FQNNGV. The CDR3 DNA sequence: TGTGCCAGCAGCTTAGGGGTCGGGGAGATTATGAACTATGGCTACACCTTC. Translation: CASSLGVGEIMNYGYTF. Full variable domain (remainder filled in from reference TRBV11-2 and TRBJ1-2): EAGVAQSPRYKIIEKRQSVAFWCNPISGHATLYWYQQILGQGPKLLIQFQNNGVVDDSQLPKDRFSAERLKGVDSTLKIQPAKLEDSAVYLCASSLGVGEIMNYGYTFGSGTRLTVV.

This clonotype occurred once. Given a much more abundant clone one base away, this may be a read error. V usage is TRBV28 and J usage is TRBJ1-2, with D possibly TRBD1 on 6 matching bases. In germline, CDR1 is MDHEN, CDR2 SYDVKM. The CDR3 spans 14 residues. Trimming pared 8 bases from V and 4 bases from J, leaving 17 bases between. The CDR3 sequence: CASLGLGGGYGYTF. Written as DNA, the CDR3 is TGTGCCAGCCTGGGGCTGGGGGGCGGCTATGGCTACACCTTC.

This clonotype was found a few times. The chain combines TRBV3-1 with TRBJ2-5, with 9 bases identical to TRBD1. The length of the CDR3 is 14 residues. J lost 5 bases, V lost 6 bases, and 7 bases had no gene match. CDR1 is LGHDT and CDR2 is YNNKEL in the germline V gene (reference sequence). CDR3 in amino acids: CASRIQGAGETQYF. CDR3 sequence (DNA): TGTGCCAGCAGGATACAGGGGGCCGGGGAGACCCAGTACTTC.

Ten or more counts support this clonotype. This rearrangement joins TRBV6-1 to TRBJ1-1; D is unresolved. The CDR3 covers 16 residues. Germline V gene lookup returns CDR1 MNHNS and CDR2 SASEGT. V lost 3 bases and J lost 0, with 14 bases in between. The CDR3 DNA reads TGTGCCAGCAGTGATAGTAGGGTTCGGGTGAACACTGAAGCTTTCTTT. It codes for CASSDSRVRVNTEAFF.

The gene calls are TRBV9 and TRBJ1-2; D uncertain. The CDR3 extends over 14 amino acids. Germline V gene sequence: CDR1 SGDLS, CDR2 YYNGEE. Trimming removed 4 bases at V and 4 bases at J, with 14 bases between. The DNA of the CDR3 is TGTGCCAGCAGCCCACCCGGGGTGCCCTATGGCTACACCTTC. Translating it yields CASSPPGVPYGYTF.